The following is a T cell receptor (beta chain) sequence with its context. This entry belongs to a study of OX40 agonist ivuxolimab in advanced cancers. The wider study: Patients received ivuxolimab, an intravenous treatment, every 2 weeks at 0.01 to 10 mg/kg. Dose-escalation cases comprised hepatocellular carcinoma, melanoma, renal cell or head and neck cancer.

V was clipped by 5 bases and J by 6 bases, with 15 bases between them. The CDR3 length is 14 residues. CDR1 SGHTA and CDR2 FQGTGA come from the germline V gene. Here immunoSEQ multiplex PCR was the method, and the copy in TCRdb shows in-frame clones only, minus some. In the table there are over 60,000 clones, roughly nine tenths of which are singletons. Any history of autoimmune disease or systemic immunosuppression disqualified patients. The material sequenced was CD4+ or CD8+ T cells sorted from blood, taken in a trial of the OX40 agonist ivuxolimab. The receptor was isolated from an adult with an advanced solid tumor such as melanoma, head and neck, liver or kidney cancer. J is TRBJ2-3 and V is TRBV7-3; no clear D. CDR3 amino acids: CASSPQSSADTQYF. In DNA, the CDR3 is TGTGCCAGCAGCCCACAATCCTCGGCGGATACGCAGTATTTT.